The source of this TCR beta chain is a study of T cell responses to AZD1222 COVID-19 vaccine. General observations from the study: White British people made up most donors, females outnumbered males, and clonal diversity was possibly underestimated. Spike-specific TCR breadth and depth grew following two AZD1222 doses. Regions 160-218 and 743-854 dominated among vaccine-associated CD4 TCRs spanning spike. Recipients of AZD1222 seropositive at baseline numbered only 5 or 6.

The CDR3 is made up of 13 amino acids. Trimming left V 6 bases short and J 4 bases short, with 11 bases between. Clones were sequenced by immunoSEQ multiplex PCR, and TCRdb holds only the in-frame ones, with some missing. The data show 150,000 to 200,000 clones, 94% seen once. For this clone: Its antigen is as yet unknown.

The gene calls are TRBV12-3 or TRBV12-4 and TRBJ2-3; D is unresolved. Material: peripheral blood, obtained on day 0 of AZD1222 vaccination. This receptor was identified in an adult in good health. CDR3 sequence: CASRAVNPDTQYF. CDR3 sequence (DNA): TGTGCCAGCAGGGCCGTAAATCCAGATACGCAGTATTTT.